Described below is a single T cell receptor beta chain sequence and its context. Its antigen is not identified. These data belong to a study of cytotoxic CD8 clonotypes in ibrutinib-treated CLL. Whole-study results and caveats: Sampling schedules were unmatched across sustained-remission and progressing patients. Pretreatment clonality was elevated relative to age-matched healthy donors and paralleled circulating CD8+ T-cell counts.

Sequencing was designed to attain a depth spanning 1 in 200,000 to 1 in 1 million T cells. The table came from immunoSEQ multiplex PCR; TCRdb's copy has only in-frame clones and leaves some out. The profile shows approximately 130,000 clones, 84% of them singletons. Sequenced here: PBMCs, sampled after 24 months of ibrutinib treatment. The sequence came from a human donor with chronic lymphocytic leukemia.

CDR3 in DNA: TGCGCCAGCAGCCAAGATCCCAGGGGGCTATACAATGAGCAGTTCTTC. Its translation is CASSQDPRGLYNEQFF. The chain is built from TRBV4-3 and TRBJ2-1, with 8 bases that match TRBD1. The CDR3 has 16 amino acids. V lost 0 bases, J lost 4 bases, and 5 bases stayed unmatched. Germline V lookup: CDR1 LGHNA, CDR2 YSLEER.